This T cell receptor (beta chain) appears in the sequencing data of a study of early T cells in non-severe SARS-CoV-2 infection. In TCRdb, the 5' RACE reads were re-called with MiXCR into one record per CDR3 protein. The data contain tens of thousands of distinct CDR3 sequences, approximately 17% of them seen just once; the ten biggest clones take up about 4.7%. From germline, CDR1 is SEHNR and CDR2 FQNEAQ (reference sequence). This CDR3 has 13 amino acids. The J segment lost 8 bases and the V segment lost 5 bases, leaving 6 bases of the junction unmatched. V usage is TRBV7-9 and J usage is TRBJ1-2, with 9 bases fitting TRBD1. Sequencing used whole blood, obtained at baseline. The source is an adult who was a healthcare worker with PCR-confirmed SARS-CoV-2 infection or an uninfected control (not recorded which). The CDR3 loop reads CASSPQGARGYTF. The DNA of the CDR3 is TGTGCCAGCAGCCCACAGGGGGCGCGGGGCTACACCTTC.